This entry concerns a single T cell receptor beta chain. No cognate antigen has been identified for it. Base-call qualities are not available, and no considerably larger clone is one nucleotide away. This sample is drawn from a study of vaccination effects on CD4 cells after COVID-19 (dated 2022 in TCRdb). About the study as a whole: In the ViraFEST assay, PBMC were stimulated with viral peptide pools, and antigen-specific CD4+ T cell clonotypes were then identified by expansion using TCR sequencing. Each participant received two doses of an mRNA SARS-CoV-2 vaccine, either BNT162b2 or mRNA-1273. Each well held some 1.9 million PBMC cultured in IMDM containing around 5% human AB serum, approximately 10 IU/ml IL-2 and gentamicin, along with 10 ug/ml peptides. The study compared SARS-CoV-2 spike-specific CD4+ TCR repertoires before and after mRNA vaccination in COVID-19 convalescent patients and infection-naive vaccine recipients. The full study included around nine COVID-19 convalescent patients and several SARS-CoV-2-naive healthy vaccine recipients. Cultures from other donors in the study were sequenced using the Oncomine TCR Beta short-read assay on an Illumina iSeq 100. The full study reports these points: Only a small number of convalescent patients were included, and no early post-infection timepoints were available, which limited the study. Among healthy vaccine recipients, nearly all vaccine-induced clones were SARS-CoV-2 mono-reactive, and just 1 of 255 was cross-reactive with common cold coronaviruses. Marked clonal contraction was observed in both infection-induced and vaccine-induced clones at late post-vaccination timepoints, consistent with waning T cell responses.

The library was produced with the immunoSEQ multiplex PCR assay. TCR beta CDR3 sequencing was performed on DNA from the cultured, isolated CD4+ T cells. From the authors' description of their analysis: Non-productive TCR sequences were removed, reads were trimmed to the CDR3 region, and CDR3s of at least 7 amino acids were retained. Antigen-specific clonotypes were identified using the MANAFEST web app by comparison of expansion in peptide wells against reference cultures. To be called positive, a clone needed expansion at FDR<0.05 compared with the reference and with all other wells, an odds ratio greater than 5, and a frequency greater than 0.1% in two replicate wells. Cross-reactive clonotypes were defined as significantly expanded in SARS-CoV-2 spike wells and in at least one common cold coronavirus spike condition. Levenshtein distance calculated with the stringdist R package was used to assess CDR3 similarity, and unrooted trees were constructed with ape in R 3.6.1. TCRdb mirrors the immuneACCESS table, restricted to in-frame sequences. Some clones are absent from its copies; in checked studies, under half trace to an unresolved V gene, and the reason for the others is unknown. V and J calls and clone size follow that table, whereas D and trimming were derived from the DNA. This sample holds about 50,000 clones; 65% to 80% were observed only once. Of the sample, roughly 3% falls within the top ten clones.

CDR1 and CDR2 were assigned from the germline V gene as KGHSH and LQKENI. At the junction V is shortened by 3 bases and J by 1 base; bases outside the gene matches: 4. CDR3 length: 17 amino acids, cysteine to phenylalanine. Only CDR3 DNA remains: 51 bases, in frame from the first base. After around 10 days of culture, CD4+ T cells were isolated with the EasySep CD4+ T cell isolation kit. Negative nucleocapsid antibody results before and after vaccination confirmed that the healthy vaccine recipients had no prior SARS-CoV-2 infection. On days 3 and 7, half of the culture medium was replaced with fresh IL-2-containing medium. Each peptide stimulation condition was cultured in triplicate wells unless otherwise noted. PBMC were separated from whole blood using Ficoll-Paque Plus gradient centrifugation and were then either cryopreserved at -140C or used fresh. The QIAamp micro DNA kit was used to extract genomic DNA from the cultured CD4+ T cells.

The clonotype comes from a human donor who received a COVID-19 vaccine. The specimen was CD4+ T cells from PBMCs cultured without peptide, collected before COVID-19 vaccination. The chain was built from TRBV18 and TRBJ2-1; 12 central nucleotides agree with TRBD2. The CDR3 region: CASSPPGLAGSYNEQFF. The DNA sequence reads TGTGCCAGCTCACCGCCGGGACTAGCGGGTTCCTACAATGAGCAGTTCTTC.